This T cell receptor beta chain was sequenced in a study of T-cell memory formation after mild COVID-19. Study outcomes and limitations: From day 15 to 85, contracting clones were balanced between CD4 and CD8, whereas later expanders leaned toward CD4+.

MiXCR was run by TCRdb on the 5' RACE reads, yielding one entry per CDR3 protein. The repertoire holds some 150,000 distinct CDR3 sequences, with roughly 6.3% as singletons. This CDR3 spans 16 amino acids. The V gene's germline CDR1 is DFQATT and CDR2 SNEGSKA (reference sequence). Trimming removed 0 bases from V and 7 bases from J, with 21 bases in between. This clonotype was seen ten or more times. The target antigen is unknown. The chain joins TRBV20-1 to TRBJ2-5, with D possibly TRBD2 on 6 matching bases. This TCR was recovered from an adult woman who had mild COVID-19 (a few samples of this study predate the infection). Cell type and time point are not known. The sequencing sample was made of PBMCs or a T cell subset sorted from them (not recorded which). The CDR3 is CSARDTLSGFGGTQYF. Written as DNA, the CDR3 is TGCAGTGCTAGAGATACCCTGAGCGGTTTCGGGGGGACCCAGTACTTC.